The rows below give T cell receptor beta chains drawn from one sample of a study of OX40 agonist ivuxolimab in advanced cancers. Clones were read by immunoSEQ multiplex PCR, and TCRdb kept only the in-frame ones, dropping some. This table has over 55,000 clones, 80% to 90% appearing once. The sample in question was CD4+ or CD8+ T cells sorted from blood, obtained in a trial of the OX40 agonist ivuxolimab. These receptors all stem from an adult with an advanced solid tumor such as melanoma, head and neck, liver or kidney cancer. Both conserved end residues are part of each CDR3. D genes are given only for firm matches.

TRBV28	TRBJ2-3	NA	CASSRLSATSTDTQYF	TGTGCCAGCAGCCGATTGAGTGCTACTAGCACAGATACGCAGTATTTT
TRBV30	TRBJ1-2	NA	CAWSVEANYGYTF	TGTGCCTGGAGTGTAGAGGCCAACTATGGCTACACCTTC
TRBV7-2	TRBJ2-7	NA	CASSLVEGNEQYF	TGTGCCAGCAGCTTAGTGGAGGGTAACGAGCAGTACTTC
TRBV5-1	TRBJ1-3	NA	CASSPLGGSSGNTIYF	TGCGCCAGCAGCCCACTGGGGGGGAGCTCTGGAAACACCATATATTTT
TRBV5-8	TRBJ1-4	TRBD1	CASSIGQGATNEKLFF	TGTGCCAGCAGCATTGGACAGGGAGCAACTAATGAAAAACTGTTTTTT
TRBV30	TRBJ2-1	TRBD2	CAWGLAVYNEQFF	TGTGCCTGGGGACTAGCGGTATACAATGAGCAGTTCTTC
TRBV19	TRBJ1-1	NA	CASSHYKDRRKNTEAFF	TGTGCCAGTAGTCATTACAAGGACCGCCGTAAGAACACTGAAGCTTTCTTT
TRBV4-1	TRBJ1-1	NA	CASSQGGRQNTEAFF	TGCGCCAGCAGCCAAGGGGGAAGACAGAACACTGAAGCTTTCTTT
TRBV6-1	TRBJ1-2	NA	CASSQTQGNYGYTF	TGTGCCAGCAGCCAAACACAGGGTAACTATGGCTACACCTTC
TRBV7-2	TRBJ2-1	NA	CASSLEGSRNEQFF	TGTGCCAGCAGCTTAGAGGGGTCGAGGAATGAGCAGTTCTTC
TRBV5-1	TRBJ2-5	NA	CASSLTGGQETQYF	TGCGCCAGCAGCCTTACCGGGGGCCAAGAGACCCAGTACTTC
TRBV30	TRBJ1-4	NA	CAWSVPRDGNEKLFF	TGTGCCTGGAGTGTACCTCGGGACGGGAATGAAAAACTGTTTTTT
TRBV4-3	TRBJ2-1	TRBD2	CASSQDVPGLAGGPYNEQFF	TGCGCCAGCAGCCAAGATGTACCGGGACTAGCGGGGGGGCCCTACAATGAGCAGTTCTTC
TRBV9	TRBJ2-1	NA	CASAGEDEQFF	TGTGCCAGCGCAGGGGAGGATGAGCAGTTCTTC
TRBV7-9	TRBJ1-4	TRBD1	CASSSRDRGRGEKLFF	TGTGCCAGCAGCTCCCGGGACAGGGGGCGAGGTGAAAAACTGTTTTTT
TRBV4-1	TRBJ2-7	NA	CASSQSMDVSYEQYF	TGCGCCAGCAGCCAATCTATGGACGTCTCCTACGAGCAGTACTTC
TRBV7-2	TRBJ2-2	NA	CASSFTRSNTGELFF	TGTGCCAGCAGCTTCACACGTTCGAACACCGGGGAGCTGTTTTTT
TRBV5-8	TRBJ2-1	NA	CASSLYRQSSYNEQFF	TGTGCCAGCAGCTTGTACCGCCAGAGCTCCTACAATGAGCAGTTCTTC